This section outlines one T cell receptor (beta chain) sequence together with its context. The CDR3 consists of 13 residues. V lost 6 bases, J lost 3 bases, and 11 bases lay in between. Produced via immunoSEQ multiplex PCR; TCRdb's table is partial and in-frame only. The sample shows roughly 340,000 clones, 75% to 90% of them seen only once. This sample stems from a study of blood T cell repertoires in COVID-19. Study details: The study drew acute and convalescent COVID-19 samples from the United States, Italy and Spain.

Sequenced: PBMCs or T cells enriched from blood (not recorded which). The V and J genes are TRBV12-3 or TRBV12-4 and TRBJ1-1, with D possibly TRBD1 on 6 matching bases. This sequence originates from a man aged 18-30 years who had recovered from COVID-19. CDR3 bases: TGTGCCAGCAGCCCTACAGGGTACACTGAAGCTTTCTTT. The encoded protein is CASSPTGYTEAFF.